The 24 T cell receptor beta chains presented below share a single source sample, sequenced in a study of T cell repertoires in cytomegalovirus infection. TCRdb re-analysed the reads in MiXCR, keeping a single row per CDR3 protein. The sample holds about 320,000 distinct CDR3 sequences, more than 8% seen once. Sample: PBMCs. Receptors originate from a human donor in good health (CMV status not recorded). Some clones in this sample may be carry-over from other donors' samples.

This clonotype was observed a handful of times. V usage is TRBV7-8 and J usage is TRBJ2-5, with D maybe TRBD1 (6 bases). Trimming shortened V by 5 bases and J by 5 bases, and 18 bases separated the two germline ends. This CDR3 region has 15 residues. The V gene's germline CDR1 is SGHVS and CDR2 FQNEAQ. CDR3 sequence reads: CASSPPTGPGETQYF. The CDR3 DNA reads TGTGCCAGCAGCCCACCGACAGGCCCCGGGGAGACCCAGTACTTC.

This clonotype was seen more than once but under ten times. The V gene is TRBV6-5, the J gene TRBJ1-5; a weak D match, TRBD1 (5 bases). Germline CDR1 reads MNHEY; CDR2 reads SVGAGI. The V end lost 6 bases, the J end lost 1 base, and 13 bases lay between the germline ends. This CDR3 has 15 residues. The CDR3 protein is CASRTGRESNQPQHF. CDR3 nucleotides: TGTGCCAGCAGAACAGGCAGGGAGAGCAATCAGCCCCAGCATTTT.

The V gene is TRBV2, the J gene TRBJ1-6; D perhaps matches TRBD1 (5 bases). Trimming pared 6 bases from V and 5 bases from J, leaving 17 bases between. Germline CDR1 and CDR2: SNHLY and FYNNEI. This CDR3 is built from 16 residues. CDR3 sequence (DNA): TGTGCCAGCAGAGAGGATACGGGACGAAATAATTCACCCCTCCACTTT. The encoded protein is CASREDTGRNNSPLHF.

This clonotype came up many times. The rearrangement uses TRBV7-2 and TRBJ2-4; TRBD2 agrees at 8 bases. The V and J ends lost 5 bases and 0 bases, in that order; junction bases with no gene match: 6. The CDR3 sequence is 16 residues long. Germline CDR1 is SGHTA and CDR2 is FQGNSA. Written as DNA, the CDR3 is TGTGCCAGCAGCCGGGGGGGAGTTGAAGCCAAAAACATTCAGTACTTC. Residues: CASSRGGVEAKNIQYF.

This clonotype was counted many times. The chain has TRBV20-1 and TRBJ1-4; 9 nucleotides align to TRBD1. The V segment lost 1 base and the J segment 2 bases; nucleotides outside the gene matches: 11. The CDR3 runs to 18 residues. CDR1 DFQATT and CDR2 SNEGSKA come from the germline V gene (reference sequence). CDR3: CSARGRTGVFQTNEKLFF. The CDR3 DNA is TGCAGTGCTAGAGGGAGGACAGGGGTTTTTCAGACTAATGAAAAACTGTTTTTT.

This clonotype has just a few counts. The V call is TRBV7-2, the J call TRBJ2-1, with a tentative D call TRBD2 (6 bases). Germline V gene data show CDR1 as SGHTA and CDR2 as FQGNSA. Trimming took 2 bases from V and 3 from J, leaving 17 bases between them. The CDR3 sequence is 17 residues long. Here the CDR3 DNA reads TGTGCCAGCAGCTTATCCTCACGAGCGGGCATCTACAATGAGCAGTTCTTC. Translated, it gives CASSLSSRAGIYNEQFF.

This clonotype has at least ten counts. The chain employs TRBV7-2 and TRBJ2-2; the D is unclear. CDR1 SGHTA and CDR2 FQGNSA come from the germline V gene. Deletions cut 1 base from V and 0 bases from J, with 15 bases between. The CDR3 runs 18 residues. CDR3 amino acids: CASSLGWFGPTNTGELFF. For the CDR3, the DNA is TGTGCCAGCAGCTTAGGGTGGTTCGGGCCCACGAACACCGGGGAGCTGTTTTTT.

This clonotype was seen a handful of times. The chain employs TRBV29-1 and TRBJ1-2, with D uncertain. The V gene's germline CDR1 is SQVTM and CDR2 ANQGSEA. Deletions cut 7 bases from V and 2 bases from J, with 11 bases between. This CDR3 has 12 amino acids. The CDR3 reads CSAADGNYGYTF. For the CDR3, the DNA is TGCAGCGCAGCCGACGGAAACTATGGCTACACCTTC.

In this sample, this clonotype turned up many times. CDR3 in DNA: TGTGCCAGCCTTTCCGGGGGGGGACTAGCGGGACGGACGAACACCGGGGAGCTGTTTTTT. Protein sequence: CASLSGGGLAGRTNTGELFF. The gene calls are TRBV7-9 and TRBJ2-2; the match to TRBD2 covers 13 bases. The CDR3 is 20 amino acids. Germline trimming cut 8 bases from V and 0 bases from J; bases unmatched to any gene: 15. Germline V gene sequence: CDR1 SEHNR, CDR2 FQNEAQ (reference sequence).

This clonotype was detected only a few times. V gene TRBV19 combines with J gene TRBJ2-1; the D gene is possibly TRBD2 (6 bases). CDR1 is LNHDA, CDR2 SQIVND, per germline (reference sequence). The CDR3 sequence is 15 residues long. The V gene lost 3 bases and the J gene lost 0 bases, with 9 bases spanning the gap. In DNA, the CDR3 is TGTGCCAGTAGTATCCCCGGGAGCTCCTACAATGAGCAGTTCTTC. This sequence encodes CASSIPGSSYNEQFF. Full variable domain (missing parts from reference TRBV19 and TRBJ2-1): DGGITQSPKYLFRKEGQNVTLSCEQNLNHDAMYWYRQDPGQGLRLIYYSQIVNDFQKGDIAEGYSVSREKKESFPLTVTSAQKNPTAFYLCASSIPGSSYNEQFFGPGTRLTVL.

A few counts support this clonotype. The CDR3 loop is CASQAKVGTEAFF. The CDR3 coding sequence is TGTGCCAGCCAAGCCAAGGTAGGGACTGAAGCTTTCTTT. The chain carries TRBV6-4 and TRBJ1-1, with D unclear. Deletions cut 8 bases from V and 5 bases from J, with 15 bases between. This CDR3 spans 13 amino acids. Germline CDR1 reads MRHNA; CDR2 reads SNTAGT.

CDR3 in DNA: TGTGCCTGCTACAGGGATGAGAACTCCTACGAGCAGTACTTC. This translates into CACYRDENSYEQYF. The chain carries TRBV6-2 or TRBV6-3 and TRBJ2-7, with a possible D match to TRBD1 (6 bases). The germline V gene encodes CDR1 MNHEY and CDR2 SVGEGT. V was clipped by 11 bases and J by 0 bases, with 17 bases between them. CDR3 length equals 14 residues.

Concerning this clonotype: This sequence may be a read error, since a much larger clone differs from it by one base. The chain recombines TRBV19 with TRBJ1-6; D gene ambiguous. The CDR3 covers 12 residues. Germline loops: CDR1 LNHDA, CDR2 SQIVND (reference sequence). CDR3 in DNA: TGTGCCAGTAGTTTCTTAGATTCACTCCTCCACTTT. Protein sequence: CASSFLDSLLHF.

This clonotype showed up just a few times. The rearrangement uses TRBV7-9 and TRBJ2-1; D call uncertain. The V end was cut by 5 bases, the J end by 9 bases, with 14 bases between. CDR1 and CDR2 from the germline V gene are SEHNR and FQNEAQ (reference sequence). The length of the CDR3 is 13 residues. DNA of the CDR3: TGTGCCAGCAGCCCGAGAAGGGCCGGTGAGCAGTTCTTC. Protein: CASSPRRAGEQFF.

By share, this clonotype ranks as medium-sized. The V gene is TRBV7-2, the J gene TRBJ1-5; 7 nucleotides agree with TRBD1. The trim removed 5 bases at V and 5 bases at J, leaving 9 bases unmatched. The CDR3 contains 15 residues. Per germline, CDR1 SGHTA and CDR2 FQGNSA. The CDR3 loop is CASSLSDRRDQPQHF. The DNA for the CDR3 is TGTGCCAGCAGCCTCTCGGACAGGAGGGATCAGCCCCAGCATTTT.

This clonotype was found a few times. The CDR3 DNA reads as TGCGCCAGCAGCCAAGTGGTGGGACAGGAGGGGGCCAACGTCCTGACTTTC. Amino acids: CASSQVVGQEGANVLTF. This chain joins TRBV4-1 and TRBJ2-6; 8 bases match TRBD1. The length of the CDR3 is 17 residues. The V segment lost 1 base and the J segment 4 bases; nucleotides outside the gene matches: 6. The germline CDR1 and CDR2 sequences are MGHRA and YSYEKL.

CDR3 in DNA: TGTGCCAGTGGGACAGGGTACACTGAAGCTTTCTTT. The encoded protein is CASGTGYTEAFF. The gene calls are TRBV6-6 and TRBJ1-1; TRBD1 matches at 9 bases. The CDR3 covers 12 residues. Germline assignment: CDR1 MNHNY and CDR2 SVGAGI (reference sequence). Trimming at V came to 9 bases and at J to 3 bases, leaving 2 bases not matched to a gene.

This clonotype turned up a few times. The gene calls are TRBV19 and TRBJ2-1; a weak D match, TRBD1 (7 bases). Trimming shortened V by 3 bases and J by 8 bases, and 17 bases separated the two germline ends. The CDR3 is made up of 15 amino acids. The V gene's germline CDR1 is LNHDA and CDR2 SQIVND (reference sequence). DNA for the CDR3: TGTGCCAGTAGTATGGGCAGGGGGGCGAGGGATGAGCAGTTCTTC. Residues: CASSMGRGARDEQFF.

Many counts were recorded for this clonotype. The CDR3 sequence: CAWSRGRVYNEQFF. DNA for the CDR3: TGTGCCTGGTCCCGGGGCAGAGTCTACAATGAGCAGTTCTTC. The J gene is TRBJ2-1, the V gene TRBV30; the D gene could be TRBD1 or TRBD2 (5 bases each). The CDR3 loop spans 14 amino acids. Trimming removed 5 bases at V and 3 bases at J, with 14 bases between. Germline lookup yields CDR1 GTSNPN and CDR2 SVGIG (reference sequence).

Ten or more counts support this clonotype. The gene calls are TRBV7-2 and TRBJ1-2; D possibly corresponds to TRBD1 (6 bases). The CDR3 loop spans 18 amino acids. CDR1 is SGHTA, CDR2 FQGNSA, per germline. V lost 0 bases, J lost 0 bases, and 17 bases lay in between. For the CDR3, the DNA is TGTGCCAGCAGCTTAGCGGGGGCAGGAGGTGTAGCTAACTATGGCTACACCTTC. It specifies CASSLAGAGGVANYGYTF.

This chain uses TRBV4-2 with TRBJ2-7; no definite D call. The V and J ends lost 4 bases and 1 base respectively, with 20 bases between them. Germline V gene data show CDR1 as LGHNA and CDR2 as YNFKEQ. CDR3 length: 17 residues. CDR3 protein: CASSPHQGGLKSYEQYF. Written as DNA, the CDR3 is TGTGCCAGCAGCCCACACCAAGGCGGTTTAAAATCCTACGAGCAGTACTTC.

The rearrangement uses TRBV20-1 and TRBJ2-5, with TRBD2 as a possible D gene (5 bases). The CDR3 extends over 12 amino acids. CDR1 DFQATT and CDR2 SNEGSKA come from the germline V gene (reference sequence). The CDR3 loop reads CSVFGGQETQYF. CDR3 nucleotide sequence: TGCAGCGTCTTCGGAGGTCAAGAGACCCAGTACTTC.

V gene TRBV7-2 combines with J gene TRBJ1-1, with TRBD1 as a possible D gene (6 bases). The CDR3 spans 14 residues. The V and J ends lost 2 bases and 6 bases respectively, with 13 bases between them. CDR1 and CDR2 (germline): SGHTA, FQGNSA. CDR3 region: CASSLTWGRSEAFF. The CDR3 DNA is TGTGCCAGCAGCTTAACTTGGGGGCGATCTGAAGCTTTCTTT.

There are a few counts of this clonotype. J is TRBJ2-2 and V is TRBV12-3 or TRBV12-4, with D possibly TRBD1 on 5 matching bases. This CDR3 comprises 13 residues. With 4 bases removed from V and 7 bases from J, the gap between germline ends came to 10 bases. The CDR3 protein is CASSSRQNGELFF. The CDR3 nucleotides read TGTGCCAGCAGTTCCCGACAGAACGGGGAGCTGTTTTTT.